This TCR beta chain was recorded in a study of T cell responses to AZD1222 COVID-19 vaccine listed by TCRdb under 2021. Study-wide context: AZD1222 recipients whose second dose came at about 4 weeks and those whose second dose came at about 12 weeks were combined into one group, since spike-specific TCR depth and breadth did not differ between the two schedules. A total of just over 230 trial participants underwent TCR sequencing, of whom about 200 had received two doses of AZD1222 and around 25 had received two doses of the MenACWY control vaccine. Enrollment into the trials was organized by age into subgroups of 18-55, 56-69 and 70-plus years, and those subgroups contained roughly 160, 29 and 62 TCR-sequenced participants, respectively.

The CDR3 regions of human TCRbeta chains were subjected to immunosequencing. In the paper's pipeline: Repertoire TCRs were matched against a reference library of SARS-CoV-2-specific TCRs generated with the MIRA antigen-specificity platform. Breadth was defined as the fraction of unique TCRs that were SARS-CoV-2-associated. Depth was defined as the fraction of total T cells that were SARS-CoV-2-associated. Each spike-specific TCR was assigned to its reactive spike region and to a CD4 or CD8 class using the MIRA data. Log10-transformed breadth and depth values were compared by one-way ANOVA with Sidak's multiple comparisons tests. This is the immuneACCESS table as TCRdb keeps it, with only in-frame sequences that have V and J called. A part of the clones is gone; compared with another copy, unresolved V genes explain less than half, and the rest is unexplained. V and J calls and clone size follow that table, whereas D and trimming were derived from the DNA. This sample holds around 94,000 clones; approximately 91% were observed only once. Roughly 3.5% of the sample belongs to the ten largest clones.

General findings and caveats noted by the study authors: In the small 56-69-year group, the increase in depth fell short of significance, most likely because of low power. The vaccine-associated CD4 TCRs covered the entire spike protein, and the dominant responses fell in regions 160-218 and 743-854. Conclusions about previously exposed vaccinees are limited because only five to seven AZD1222 recipients were SARS-CoV-2 seropositive at baseline. Nearly half of unique spike-specific TCRs reportedly recognized epitopes outside regions mutated in the B.1.351 and B.1.1.7 variants. Spike-specific TCR breadth and depth rose significantly after two AZD1222 doses compared with day 0 and with MenACWY recipients. Participants were mostly white British, with more females than males. The authors suggested clonal diversity may have been underestimated. Because no samples from the day 14 peak response were available, repertoires could be characterized only after the peak T cell response.

The intended sense of this specimen's time point label: baseline before first vaccination. Vaccinee samples were obtained from the UK trials COV001 and COV002, which included a single-blind randomized controlled phase 2/3 trial of AZD1222 (ChAdOx1 nCoV-19) in healthy adults. For TCRbeta chain sequencing, PBMC samples from trial participants were taken at day 0 and at day 28 after the second dose. Notes on this clone: What this receptor recognizes is not known. Per-nucleotide qualities are absent, and no much larger clonotype sits a single base away.

V is pruned by 4 bases and J by 1 base, leaving 15 bases of the junction without a gene match. From a lookup of the germline V gene (reference sequence), CDR1 and CDR2 are SEHNR and FQNEAQ. The CDR3, from cysteine to phenylalanine, totals 18 residues. Only the CDR3 portion is preserved as DNA: 54 bases, with reading frame beginning at the first base. The origin of this receptor is an adult in good health. The chain is assembled from TRBV7-9 and TRBJ2-7, with 8 junctional bases fitting TRBD1. The starting material was peripheral blood, obtained on day 0 of AZD1222 vaccination. The CDR3 sequence is CASSSPSGQGEGSYEQYF. At the DNA level, the sequence is TGTGCCAGCAGCTCTCCCTCCGGACAGGGAGAGGGGTCCTACGAGCAGTACTTC.